These 9 T cell receptor beta chains came from one sample sequenced in a study of blood T cell repertoires in COVID-19. Using immunoSEQ multiplex PCR, the repertoire was profiled, and TCRdb retains in-frame clones only, with some absent. The sample lists fewer than 400,000 clones, about 86% occurring once. Input material: PBMCs or T cells enriched from blood (not recorded which). These receptor sequences come from a woman aged 50 to 60 who had recovered from COVID-19.

This sequence joins TRBV30 and TRBJ1-6; possible D gene TRBD1, 5 bases. Per the germline V gene, CDR1 is GTSNPN and CDR2 is SVGIG (reference sequence). Trimming left V 0 bases short and J 7 bases short, with 16 bases between. This CDR3 has 16 residues. CDR3 residues: CAWSVRSGRANSPLHF. For the CDR3, the DNA is TGTGCCTGGAGTGTACGGTCGGGCAGGGCCAATTCACCCCTCCACTTT.

The V and J genes are TRBV11-2 and TRBJ2-1; D gene uncertain. The CDR3 is 18 residues long. Trimming shortened V by 1 base and J by 4 bases, and 20 bases separated the two germline ends. Germline lookup yields CDR1 SGHAT and CDR2 FQNNGV. In nucleotides, the CDR3 is TGTGCCAGCAGCTTAGCCTACATCGAGGCAGAGATTTACAATGAGCAGTTCTTC. Residues: CASSLAYIEAEIYNEQFF. Combining the CDR3 with reference TRBV11-2 and TRBJ2-1 gives the whole variable domain EAGVAQSPRYKIIEKRQSVAFWCNPISGHATLYWYQQILGQGPKLLIQFQNNGVVDDSQLPKDRFSAERLKGVDSTLKIQPAKLEDSAVYLCASSLAYIEAEIYNEQFFGPGTRLTVL.

This sequence joins TRBV4-3 and TRBJ2-1; TRBD1 aligns across 8 bases. In germline, CDR1 is LGHNA, CDR2 YSLEER. The CDR3 loop spans 16 amino acids. V shed 0 bases, J shed 5 bases, and the junction held 6 bases outside the gene matches. The CDR3 sequence is CASSQDGQGEHNEQFF. In nucleotides, the CDR3 is TGCGCCAGCAGCCAAGACGGACAGGGAGAACACAATGAGCAGTTCTTC.

The chain has TRBV7-2 and TRBJ1-1, with D uncertain. CDR3 length: 13 residues. Germline V gene sequence: CDR1 SGHTA, CDR2 FQGNSA. V gave up 1 base and J gave up 0 bases, with 3 bases separating them. CDR3 coding DNA: TGTGCCAGCAGCTTAGTAATGAACACTGAAGCTTTCTTT. Its protein product is CASSLVMNTEAFF.

The J gene is TRBJ2-7, the V gene TRBV28; no firm D call. V lost 3 bases to trimming and J lost 6 bases, with 12 bases between them. The CDR3 is 13 amino acids. Germline V gene sequence: CDR1 MDHEN, CDR2 SYDVKM. The CDR3 region has the DNA TGTGCCAGCAGTTTTTGGTCCCCTACCGAGCAGTACTTC. Residues: CASSFWSPTEQYF.

V is TRBV5-4 and J is TRBJ2-1; a weak D match, TRBD1 (9 bases). The V gene's germline CDR1 is SGHNT and CDR2 YYREEE (reference sequence). This CDR3 has 17 amino acids. Deletions cut 4 bases from V and 3 bases from J, with 20 bases between. CDR3 amino acids: CASSPTGGGQGYNEQFF. The DNA for the CDR3 is TGTGCCAGCAGCCCAACCGGGGGGGGACAGGGCTACAATGAGCAGTTCTTC.

The chain has TRBV4-1 and TRBJ1-2, with TRBD1 as a possible D gene (6 bases). This CDR3 is built from 14 residues. Trimming took off 0 bases at V and 4 bases at J, with 9 bases between the two ends. CDR1 MGHRA and CDR2 YSYEKL come from the germline V gene. CDR3 DNA sequence: TGCGCCAGCAGCCAAGAGGGCAGGGGCTATGGCTACACCTTC. This sequence encodes CASSQEGRGYGYTF.

The gene calls are TRBV5-5 and TRBJ1-5; possibly TRBD1 for D (5 bases). V gave up 0 bases and J gave up 3 bases, with 13 bases separating them. This CDR3 contains 16 residues. CDR1 is SGHKS, CDR2 YYEKEE, per germline (reference sequence). CDR3 nucleotide sequence: TGTGCCAGCAGCTTGGGTGGGGCGCGCCCCAATCAGCCCCAGCATTTT. Its protein product is CASSLGGARPNQPQHF.

In this sample, this clone turned up once. The chain is built from TRBV30 and TRBJ1-5; D call uncertain. This CDR3 has 14 residues. CDR1 GTSNPN and CDR2 SVGIG come from the germline V gene (reference sequence). The V end was cut by 3 bases, the J end by 1 base, with 10 bases between. The CDR3 DNA reads as TGTGCCTGGAGAGTAACCGGGAGCAATCAGCCCCAGCATTTT. This encodes CAWRVTGSNQPQHF. Using reference TRBV30 and TRBJ1-5 for the parts outside the CDR3, the full variable domain is SQTIHQWPATLVQPVGSPLSLECTVEGTSNPNLYWYRQAAGRGLQLLFYSVGIGQISSEVPQNLSASRPQDRQFILSSKKLLLSDSGFYLCAWRVTGSNQPQHFGDGTRLSIL.